This T cell receptor (beta chain) was recovered during a study of cytomegalovirus exposure and HLA in healthy donors. Study-level points and caveats: A later analysis showed that HLA-associated TCR beta chains had undergone more clonal expansion than equally common others.

Germline CDR1 reads SGHTA; CDR2 reads FQGNSA. The CDR3 has 16 amino acids. J gave up 4 bases and V 1 base, and 9 bases lay outside the gene matches. This clone occurred a few times. What it binds is not known. Amplification used 60 Vbeta primers and 13 Jbeta primers. Sequencing used immunoSEQ multiplex PCR; TCRdb keeps in-frame clones, though not all of them. This sample yields around 130,000 clones, of which 8% to 9.5% are seen a single time; 5% to 6% belongs to the top ten. The sample comprised PBMCs. This chain connects TRBV7-2 to TRBJ2-5; the match to TRBD1 covers 7 bases. This receptor was identified in a man between 35 and 55 years old in good health and CMV-seronegative. CDR3 loop: CASSLERTGSGETQYF. In DNA, the CDR3 is TGTGCCAGCAGCTTAGAGCGGACAGGATCGGGAGAGACCCAGTACTTC.